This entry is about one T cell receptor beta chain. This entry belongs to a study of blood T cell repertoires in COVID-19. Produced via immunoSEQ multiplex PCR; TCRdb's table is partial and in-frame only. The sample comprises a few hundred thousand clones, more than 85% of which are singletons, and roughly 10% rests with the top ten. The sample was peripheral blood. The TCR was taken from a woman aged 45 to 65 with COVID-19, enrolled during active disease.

Written as DNA, the CDR3 is TGTGCCAGCAGGGGACAGCTCAACCAAGGGCAGTTCTTC. As protein: CASRGQLNQGQFF. This chain uses TRBV5-4 with TRBJ2-1; TRBD1 matches 7 bases. From germline, CDR1 is SGHNT and CDR2 YYREEE (reference sequence). The CDR3 consists of 13 residues. Losses at the gene ends were 5 bases for V and 12 bases for J; bases not matched to a gene: 11.